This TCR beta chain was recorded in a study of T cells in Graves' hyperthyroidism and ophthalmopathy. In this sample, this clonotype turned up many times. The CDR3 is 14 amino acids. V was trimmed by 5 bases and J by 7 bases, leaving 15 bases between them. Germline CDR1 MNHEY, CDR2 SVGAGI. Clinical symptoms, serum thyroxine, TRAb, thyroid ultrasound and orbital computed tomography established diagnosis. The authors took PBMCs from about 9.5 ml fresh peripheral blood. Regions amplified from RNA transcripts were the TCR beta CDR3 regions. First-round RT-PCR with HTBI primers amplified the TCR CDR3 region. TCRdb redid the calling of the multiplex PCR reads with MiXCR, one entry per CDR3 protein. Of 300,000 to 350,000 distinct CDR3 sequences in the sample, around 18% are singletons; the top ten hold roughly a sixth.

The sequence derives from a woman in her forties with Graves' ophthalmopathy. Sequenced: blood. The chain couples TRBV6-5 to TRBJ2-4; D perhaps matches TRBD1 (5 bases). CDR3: CASSHTGRANIQYF. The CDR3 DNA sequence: TGTGCCAGCAGTCATACAGGTCGCGCGAACATTCAGTACTTC.